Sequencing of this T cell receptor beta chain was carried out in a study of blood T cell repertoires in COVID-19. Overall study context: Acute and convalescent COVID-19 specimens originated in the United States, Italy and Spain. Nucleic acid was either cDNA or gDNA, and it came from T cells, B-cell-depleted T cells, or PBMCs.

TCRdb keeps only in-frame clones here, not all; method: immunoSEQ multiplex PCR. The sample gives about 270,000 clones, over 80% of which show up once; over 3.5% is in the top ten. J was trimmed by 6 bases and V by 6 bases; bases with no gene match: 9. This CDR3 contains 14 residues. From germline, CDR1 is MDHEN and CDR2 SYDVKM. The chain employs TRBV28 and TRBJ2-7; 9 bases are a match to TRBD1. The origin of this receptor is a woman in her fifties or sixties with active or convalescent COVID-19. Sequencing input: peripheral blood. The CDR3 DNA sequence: TGTGCCAGCAGCCGATGGGACAGGGTATCCGAGCAGTACTTC. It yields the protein CASSRWDRVSEQYF.